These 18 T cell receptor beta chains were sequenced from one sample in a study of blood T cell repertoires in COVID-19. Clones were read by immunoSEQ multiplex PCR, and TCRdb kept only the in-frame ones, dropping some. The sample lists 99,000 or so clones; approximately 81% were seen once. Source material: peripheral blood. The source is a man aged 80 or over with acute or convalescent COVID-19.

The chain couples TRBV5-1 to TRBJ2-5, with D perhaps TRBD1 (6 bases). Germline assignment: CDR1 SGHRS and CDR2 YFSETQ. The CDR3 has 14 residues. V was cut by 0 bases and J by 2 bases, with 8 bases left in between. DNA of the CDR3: TGCGCCAGCAGCTTGGGAAGGGGGCAAGAGACCCAGTACTTC. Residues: CASSLGRGQETQYF.

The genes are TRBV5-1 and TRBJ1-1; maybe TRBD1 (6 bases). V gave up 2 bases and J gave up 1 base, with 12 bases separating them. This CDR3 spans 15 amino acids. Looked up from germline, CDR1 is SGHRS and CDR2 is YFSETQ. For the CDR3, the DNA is TGCGCCAGCAGCTTTCAAGGGACATCGAACACTGAAGCTTTCTTT. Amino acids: CASSFQGTSNTEAFF.

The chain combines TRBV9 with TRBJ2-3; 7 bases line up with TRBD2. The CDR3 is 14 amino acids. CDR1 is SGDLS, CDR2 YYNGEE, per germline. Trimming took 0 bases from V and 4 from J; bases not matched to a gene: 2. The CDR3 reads CASSVGGSSDTQYF. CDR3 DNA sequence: TGTGCCAGCAGCGTAGGCGGGAGCTCAGATACGCAGTATTTT.

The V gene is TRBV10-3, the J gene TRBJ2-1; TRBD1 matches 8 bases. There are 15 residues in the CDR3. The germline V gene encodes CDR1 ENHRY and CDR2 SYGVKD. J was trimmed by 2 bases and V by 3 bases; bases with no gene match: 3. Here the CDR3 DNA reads TGTGCCATCAGTGACCCCAGGGGGCCCTACAATGAGCAGTTCTTC. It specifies CAISDPRGPYNEQFF.

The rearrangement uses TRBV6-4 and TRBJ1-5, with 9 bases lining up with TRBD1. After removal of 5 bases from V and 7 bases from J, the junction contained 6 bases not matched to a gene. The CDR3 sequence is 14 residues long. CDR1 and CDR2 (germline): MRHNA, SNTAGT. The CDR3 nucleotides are TGTGCCAGCAGTTTTACAGGGGGCGGACAGCCCCAGCATTTT. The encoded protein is CASSFTGGGQPQHF.

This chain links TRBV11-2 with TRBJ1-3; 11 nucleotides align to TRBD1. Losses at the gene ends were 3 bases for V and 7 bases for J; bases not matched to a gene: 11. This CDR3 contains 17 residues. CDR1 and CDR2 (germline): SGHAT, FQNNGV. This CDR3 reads CASSFRTGGDGRNTIYF. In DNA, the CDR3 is TGTGCCAGCAGCTTCAGGACAGGGGGCGATGGGAGGAACACCATATATTTT.

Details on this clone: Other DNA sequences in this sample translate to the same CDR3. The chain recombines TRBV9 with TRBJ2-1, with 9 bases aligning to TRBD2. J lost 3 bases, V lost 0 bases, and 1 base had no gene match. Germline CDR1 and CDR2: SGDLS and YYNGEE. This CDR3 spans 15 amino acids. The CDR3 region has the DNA TGTGCCAGCAGCGTAGATAGCGGGAGCTACAATGAGCAGTTCTTC. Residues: CASSVDSGSYNEQFF. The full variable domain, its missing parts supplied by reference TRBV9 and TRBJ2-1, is DSGVTQTPKHLITATGQRVTLRCSPRSGDLSVYWYQQSLDQGLQFLIQYYNGEERAKGNILERFSAQQFPDLHSELNLSSLELGDSALYFCASSVDSGSYNEQFFGPGTRLTVL.

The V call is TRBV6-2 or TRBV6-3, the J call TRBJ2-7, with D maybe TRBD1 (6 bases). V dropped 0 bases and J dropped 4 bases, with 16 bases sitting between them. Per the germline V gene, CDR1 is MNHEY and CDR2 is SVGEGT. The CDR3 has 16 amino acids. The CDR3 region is CASSYSKQGLAYEQYF. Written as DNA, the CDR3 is TGTGCCAGCAGTTACTCGAAGCAGGGGTTGGCGTACGAGCAGTACTTC.

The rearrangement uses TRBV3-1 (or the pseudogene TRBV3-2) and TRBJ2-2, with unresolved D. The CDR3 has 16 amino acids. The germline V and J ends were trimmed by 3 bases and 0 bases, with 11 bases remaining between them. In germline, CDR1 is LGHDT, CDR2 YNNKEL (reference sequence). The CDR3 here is CASSQLWASNTGELFF. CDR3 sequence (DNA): TGTGCCAGCAGCCAGTTATGGGCCTCGAACACCGGGGAGCTGTTTTTT.

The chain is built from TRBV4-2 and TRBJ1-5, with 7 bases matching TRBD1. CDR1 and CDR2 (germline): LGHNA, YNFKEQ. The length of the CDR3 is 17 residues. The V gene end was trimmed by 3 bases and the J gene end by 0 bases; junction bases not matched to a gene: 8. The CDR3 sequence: CASSQGTVENSNQPQHF. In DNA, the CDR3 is TGTGCCAGCAGCCAGGGGACAGTCGAAAATAGCAATCAGCCCCAGCATTTT.

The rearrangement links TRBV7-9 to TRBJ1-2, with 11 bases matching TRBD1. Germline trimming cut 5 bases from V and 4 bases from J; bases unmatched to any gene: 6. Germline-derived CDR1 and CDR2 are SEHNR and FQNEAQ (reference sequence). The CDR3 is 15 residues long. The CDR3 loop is CASSESGTGGYGYTF. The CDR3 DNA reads TGTGCCAGCAGCGAGTCCGGGACAGGGGGCTATGGCTACACCTTC.

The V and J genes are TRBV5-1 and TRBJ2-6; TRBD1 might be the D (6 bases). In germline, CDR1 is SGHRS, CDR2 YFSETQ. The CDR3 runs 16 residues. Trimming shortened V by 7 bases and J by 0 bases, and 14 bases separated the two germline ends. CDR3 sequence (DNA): TGCGCCAGCGGAAAGATACAGGGCTCTGGGGCCAACGTCCTGACTTTC. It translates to CASGKIQGSGANVLTF.

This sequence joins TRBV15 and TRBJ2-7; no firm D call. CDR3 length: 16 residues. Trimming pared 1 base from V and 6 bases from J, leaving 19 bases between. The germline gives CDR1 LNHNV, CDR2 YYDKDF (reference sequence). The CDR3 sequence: CATSRGPDTLRREQYF. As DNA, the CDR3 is TGTGCCACCAGCAGAGGCCCCGACACCCTTCGACGCGAGCAGTACTTC. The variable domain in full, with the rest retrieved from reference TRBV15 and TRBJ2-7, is DAMVIQNPRYQVTQFGKPVTLSCSQTLNHNVMYWYQQKSSQAPKLLFHYYDKDFNNEADTPDNFQSRRPNTSFCFLDIRSPGLGDTAMYLCATSRGPDTLRREQYFGPGTRLTVT.

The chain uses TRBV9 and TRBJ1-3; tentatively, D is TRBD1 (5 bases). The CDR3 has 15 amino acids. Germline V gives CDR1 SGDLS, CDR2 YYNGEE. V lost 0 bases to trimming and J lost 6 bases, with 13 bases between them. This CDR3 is CASSVEGIVPNTIYF. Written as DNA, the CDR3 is TGTGCCAGCAGCGTAGAGGGGATTGTTCCAAACACCATATATTTT.

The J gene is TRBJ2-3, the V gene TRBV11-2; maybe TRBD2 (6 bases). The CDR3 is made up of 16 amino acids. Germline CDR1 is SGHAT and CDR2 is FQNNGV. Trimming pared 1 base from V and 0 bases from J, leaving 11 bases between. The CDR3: CASSLAGSGSTDTQYF. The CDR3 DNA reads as TGTGCCAGCAGCTTAGCGGGTAGCGGAAGCACAGATACGCAGTATTTT.

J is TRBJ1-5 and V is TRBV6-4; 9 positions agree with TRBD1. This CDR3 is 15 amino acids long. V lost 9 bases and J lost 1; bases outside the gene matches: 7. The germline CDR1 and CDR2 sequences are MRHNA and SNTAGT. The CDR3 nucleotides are TGTGCCAGACTTATGGACAGGGGAAGCAATCAGCCCCAGCATTTT. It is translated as CARLMDRGSNQPQHF.

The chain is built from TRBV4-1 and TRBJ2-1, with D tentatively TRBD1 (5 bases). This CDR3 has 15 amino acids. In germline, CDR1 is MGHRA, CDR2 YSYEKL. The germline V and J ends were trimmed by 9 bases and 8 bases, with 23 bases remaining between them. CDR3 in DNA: TGCGCCAGAGGTGTCAGGACACAACTCCTCGATGAGCAGTTCTTC. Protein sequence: CARGVRTQLLDEQFF.

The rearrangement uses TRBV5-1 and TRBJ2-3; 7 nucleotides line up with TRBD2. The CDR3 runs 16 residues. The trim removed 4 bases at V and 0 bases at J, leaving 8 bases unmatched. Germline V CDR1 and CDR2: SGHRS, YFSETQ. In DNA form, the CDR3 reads TGCGCCAGCAGCCTACGGGCTAGCGGAAGCACAGATACGCAGTATTTT. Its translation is CASSLRASGSTDTQYF. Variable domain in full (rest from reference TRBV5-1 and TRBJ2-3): KAGVTQTPRYLIKTRGQQVTLSCSPISGHRSVSWYQQTPGQGLQFLFEYFSETQRNKGNFPGRFSGRQFSNSRSEMNVSTLELGDSALYLCASSLRASGSTDTQYFGPGTRLTVL.